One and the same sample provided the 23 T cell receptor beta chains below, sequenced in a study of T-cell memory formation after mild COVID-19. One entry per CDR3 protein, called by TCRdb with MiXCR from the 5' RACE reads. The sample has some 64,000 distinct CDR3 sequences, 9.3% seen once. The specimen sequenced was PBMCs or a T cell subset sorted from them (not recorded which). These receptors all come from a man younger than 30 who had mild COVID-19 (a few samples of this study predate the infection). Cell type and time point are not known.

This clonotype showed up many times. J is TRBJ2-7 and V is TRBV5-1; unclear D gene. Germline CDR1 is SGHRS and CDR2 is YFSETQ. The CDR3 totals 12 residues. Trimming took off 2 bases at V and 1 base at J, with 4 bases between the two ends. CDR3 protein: CASSLESYEQYF. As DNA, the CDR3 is TGCGCCAGCAGCTTAGAGTCCTACGAGCAGTACTTC.

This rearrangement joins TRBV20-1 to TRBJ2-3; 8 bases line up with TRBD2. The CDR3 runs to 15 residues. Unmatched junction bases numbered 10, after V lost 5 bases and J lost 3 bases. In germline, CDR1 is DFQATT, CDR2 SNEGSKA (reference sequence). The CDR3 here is CSAVPGTRGTDTQYF. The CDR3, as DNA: TGCAGTGCTGTCCCCGGGACTAGGGGAACAGATACGCAGTATTTT.

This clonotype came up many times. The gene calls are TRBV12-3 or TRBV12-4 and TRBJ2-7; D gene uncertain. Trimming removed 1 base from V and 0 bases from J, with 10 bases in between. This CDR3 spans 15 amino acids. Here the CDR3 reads CASSLVDFFSYEQYF. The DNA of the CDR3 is TGTGCCAGCAGTTTAGTTGACTTTTTCTCCTACGAGCAGTACTTC.

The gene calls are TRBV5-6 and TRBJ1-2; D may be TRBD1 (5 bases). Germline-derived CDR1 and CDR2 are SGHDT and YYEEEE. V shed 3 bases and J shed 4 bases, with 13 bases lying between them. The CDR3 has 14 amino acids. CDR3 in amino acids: CASSSADSTYGYTF. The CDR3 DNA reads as TGTGCCAGCAGCTCTGCCGACAGTACCTATGGCTACACCTTC. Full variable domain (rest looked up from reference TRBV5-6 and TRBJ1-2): DAGVTQSPTHLIKTRGQQVTLRCSPKSGHDTVSWYQQALGQGPQFIFQYYEEEERQRGNFPDRFSGHQFPNYSSELNVNALLLGDSALYLCASSSADSTYGYTFGSGTRLTVV.

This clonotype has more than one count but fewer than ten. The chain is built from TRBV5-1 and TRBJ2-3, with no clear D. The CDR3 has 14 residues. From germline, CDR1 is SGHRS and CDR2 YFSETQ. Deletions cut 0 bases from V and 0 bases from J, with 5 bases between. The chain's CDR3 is CASSLDTSTDTQYF. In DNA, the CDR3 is TGCGCCAGCAGCTTGGACACCAGCACAGATACGCAGTATTTT.

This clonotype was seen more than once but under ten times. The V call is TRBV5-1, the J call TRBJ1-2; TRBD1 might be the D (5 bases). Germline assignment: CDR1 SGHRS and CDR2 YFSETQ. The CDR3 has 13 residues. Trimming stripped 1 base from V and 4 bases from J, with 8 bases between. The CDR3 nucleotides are TGCGCCAGCAGCTTGAGACAGCCCTATGGCTACACCTTC. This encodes CASSLRQPYGYTF.

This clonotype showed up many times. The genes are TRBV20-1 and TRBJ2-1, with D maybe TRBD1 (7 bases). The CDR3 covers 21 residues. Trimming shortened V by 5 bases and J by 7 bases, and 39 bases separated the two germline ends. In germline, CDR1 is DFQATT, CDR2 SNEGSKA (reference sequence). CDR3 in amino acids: CSAPHVQGVAEGGILVNEQFF. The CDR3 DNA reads TGCAGTGCTCCCCACGTGCAGGGGGTAGCAGAAGGGGGGATATTAGTGAATGAGCAGTTCTTC.

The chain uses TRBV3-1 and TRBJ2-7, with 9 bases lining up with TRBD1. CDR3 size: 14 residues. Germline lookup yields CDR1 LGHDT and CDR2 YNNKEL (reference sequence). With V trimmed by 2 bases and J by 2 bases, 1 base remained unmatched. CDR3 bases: TGTGCCAGCAGCCAAACAGGGGGCGCCTACGAGCAGTACTTC. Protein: CASSQTGGAYEQYF.

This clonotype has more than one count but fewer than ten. The CDR3 bases are TGTGCCAGCAGTTTACTCGACGCTGGGGCCAACGTCCTGACTTTC. This gives the protein CASSLLDAGANVLTF. V is TRBV27 and J is TRBJ2-6; D uncertain. CDR1 is MNHEY and CDR2 is SMNVEV in the germline V gene (reference sequence). Deletions cut 2 bases from V and 2 bases from J, with 7 bases between. This CDR3 comprises 15 residues.

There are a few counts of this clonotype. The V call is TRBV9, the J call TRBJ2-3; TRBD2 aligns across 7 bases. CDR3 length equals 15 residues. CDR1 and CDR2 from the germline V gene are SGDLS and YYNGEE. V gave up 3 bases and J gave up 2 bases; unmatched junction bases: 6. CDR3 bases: TGTGCCAGCAGCGCCGGGGGGACCTTCACAGATACGCAGTATTTT. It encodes CASSAGGTFTDTQYF. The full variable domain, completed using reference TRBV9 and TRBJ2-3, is DSGVTQTPKHLITATGQRVTLRCSPRSGDLSVYWYQQSLDQGLQFLIQYYNGEERAKGNILERFSAQQFPDLHSELNLSSLELGDSALYFCASSAGGTFTDTQYFGPGTRLTVL.

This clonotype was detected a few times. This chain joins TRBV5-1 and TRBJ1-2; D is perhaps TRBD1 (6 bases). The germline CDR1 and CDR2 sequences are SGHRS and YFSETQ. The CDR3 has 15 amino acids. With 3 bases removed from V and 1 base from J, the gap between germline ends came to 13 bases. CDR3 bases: TGCGCCAGCAGCTGGACGGACAGAGATAACTATGGCTACACCTTC. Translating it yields CASSWTDRDNYGYTF.

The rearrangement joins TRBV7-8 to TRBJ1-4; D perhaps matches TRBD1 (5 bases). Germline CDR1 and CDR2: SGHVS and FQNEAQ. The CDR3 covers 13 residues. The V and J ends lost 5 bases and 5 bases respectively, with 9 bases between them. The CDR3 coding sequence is TGTGCCAGCAGCGGGGGACGAAATGAAAAACTGTTTTTT. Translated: CASSGGRNEKLFF.

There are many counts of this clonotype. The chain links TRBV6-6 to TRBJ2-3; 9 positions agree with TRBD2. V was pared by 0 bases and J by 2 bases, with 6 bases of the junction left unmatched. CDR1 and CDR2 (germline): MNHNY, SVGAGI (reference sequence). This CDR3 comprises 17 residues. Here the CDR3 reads CASSYSPSGDHTDTQYF. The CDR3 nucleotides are TGTGCCAGCAGTTACTCGCCTAGCGGGGACCACACAGATACGCAGTATTTT.

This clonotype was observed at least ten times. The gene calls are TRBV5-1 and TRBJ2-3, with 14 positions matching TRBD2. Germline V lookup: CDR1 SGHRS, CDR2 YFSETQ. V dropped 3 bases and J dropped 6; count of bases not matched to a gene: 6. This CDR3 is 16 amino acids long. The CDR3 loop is CASSSGTSGGGDTQYF. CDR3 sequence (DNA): TGCGCCAGCAGCTCCGGGACTAGCGGGGGCGGTGATACGCAGTATTTT.

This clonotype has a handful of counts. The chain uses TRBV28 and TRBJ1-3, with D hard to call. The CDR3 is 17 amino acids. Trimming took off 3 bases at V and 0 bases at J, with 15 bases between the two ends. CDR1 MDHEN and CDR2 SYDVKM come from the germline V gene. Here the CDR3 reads CASSLIGRARSGNTIYF. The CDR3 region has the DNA TGTGCCAGCAGTTTGATTGGGAGGGCCCGCTCTGGAAACACCATATATTTT.

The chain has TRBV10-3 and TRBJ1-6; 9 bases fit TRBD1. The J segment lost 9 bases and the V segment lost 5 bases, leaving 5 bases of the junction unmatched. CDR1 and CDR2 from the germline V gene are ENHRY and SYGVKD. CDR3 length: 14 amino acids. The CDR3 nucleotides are TGTGCCATCAGTCTGGACAGGGGCGGTTCACCCCTCCACTTT. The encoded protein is CAISLDRGGSPLHF.

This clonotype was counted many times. CDR3 residues: CASSLKGDTDTQYF. The CDR3 DNA is TGTGCCAGCAGCTTGAAGGGCGACACAGATACGCAGTATTTT. The V and J genes are TRBV5-4 and TRBJ2-3; D gene ambiguous. Trimming stripped 1 base from V and 2 bases from J, with 8 bases between. The CDR3 is 14 amino acids. Germline CDR1 reads SGHNT; CDR2 reads YYREEE (reference sequence).

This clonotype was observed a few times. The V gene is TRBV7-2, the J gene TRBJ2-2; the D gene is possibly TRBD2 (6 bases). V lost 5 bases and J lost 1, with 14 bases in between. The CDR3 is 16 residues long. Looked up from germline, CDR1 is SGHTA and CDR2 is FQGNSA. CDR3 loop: CASSPLSAGNTGELFF. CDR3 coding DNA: TGTGCCAGCAGCCCCCTGTCAGCGGGGAACACCGGGGAGCTGTTTTTT.

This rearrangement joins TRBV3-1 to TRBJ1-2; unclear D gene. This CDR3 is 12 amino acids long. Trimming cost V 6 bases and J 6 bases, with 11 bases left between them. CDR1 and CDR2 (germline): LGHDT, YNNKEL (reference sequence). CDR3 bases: TGTGCCAGCAGTTGGCAGGCGAATGGCTACACCTTC. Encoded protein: CASSWQANGYTF.

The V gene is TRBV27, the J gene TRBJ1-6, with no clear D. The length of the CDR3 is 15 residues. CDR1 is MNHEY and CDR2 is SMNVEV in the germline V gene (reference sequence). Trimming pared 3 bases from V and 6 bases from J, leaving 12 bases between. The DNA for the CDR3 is TGTGCCAGCAGTTTCGGCGATGGTCTTAATTCACCCCTCCACTTT. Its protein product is CASSFGDGLNSPLHF.

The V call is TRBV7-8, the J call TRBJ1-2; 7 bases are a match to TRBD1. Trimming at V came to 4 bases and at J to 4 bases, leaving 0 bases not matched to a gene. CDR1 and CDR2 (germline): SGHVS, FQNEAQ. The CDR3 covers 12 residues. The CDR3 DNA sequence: TGTGCCAGCAGCTCAGGGGGCTATGGCTACACCTTC. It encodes CASSSGGYGYTF.

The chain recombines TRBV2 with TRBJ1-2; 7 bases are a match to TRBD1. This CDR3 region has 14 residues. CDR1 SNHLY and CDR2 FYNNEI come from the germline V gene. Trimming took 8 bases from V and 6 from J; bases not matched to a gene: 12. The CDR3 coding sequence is TGTGCCAGCCTAAAAAGGGGACAGTCGGATGGCTACACCTTC. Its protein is CASLKRGQSDGYTF.

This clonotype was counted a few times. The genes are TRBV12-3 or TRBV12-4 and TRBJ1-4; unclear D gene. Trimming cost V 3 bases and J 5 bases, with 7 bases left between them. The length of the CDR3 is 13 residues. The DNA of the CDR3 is TGTGCCAGCAGTTTGGGTGCCAATGAAAAACTGTTTTTT. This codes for CASSLGANEKLFF.